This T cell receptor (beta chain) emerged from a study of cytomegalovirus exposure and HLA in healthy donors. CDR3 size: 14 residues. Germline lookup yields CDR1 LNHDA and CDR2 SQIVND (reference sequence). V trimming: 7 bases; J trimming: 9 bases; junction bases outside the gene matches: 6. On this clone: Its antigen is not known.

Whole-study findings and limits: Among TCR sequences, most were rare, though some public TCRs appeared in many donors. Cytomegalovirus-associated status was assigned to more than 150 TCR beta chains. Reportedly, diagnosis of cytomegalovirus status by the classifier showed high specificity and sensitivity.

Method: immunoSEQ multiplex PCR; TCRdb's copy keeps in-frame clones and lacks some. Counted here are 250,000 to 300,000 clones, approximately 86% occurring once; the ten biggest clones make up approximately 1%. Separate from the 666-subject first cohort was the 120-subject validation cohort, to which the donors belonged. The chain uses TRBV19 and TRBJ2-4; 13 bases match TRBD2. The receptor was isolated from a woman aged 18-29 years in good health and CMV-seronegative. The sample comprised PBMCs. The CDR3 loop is CASNGLAGVPIQYF. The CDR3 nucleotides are TGTGCCAGTAATGGACTAGCGGGGGTGCCCATTCAGTACTTC. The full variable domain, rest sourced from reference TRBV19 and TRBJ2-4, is DGGITQSPKYLFRKEGQNVTLSCEQNLNHDAMYWYRQDPGQGLRLIYYSQIVNDFQKGDIAEGYSVSREKKESFPLTVTSAQKNPTAFYLCASNGLAGVPIQYFGAGTRLSVL.